This T cell receptor beta chain is drawn from a study of T cells after yellow fever vaccination. TCRdb re-called the 5' RACE reads through MiXCR, storing one row per CDR3 protein. The table lists about 400,000 distinct CDR3 sequences, approximately 5.7% of them singletons. The germline V gene has CDR1 LGHDT and CDR2 YNNKEL (reference sequence). V shed 11 bases and J shed 1 base, with 24 bases lying between them. The CDR3 covers 17 residues. This specimen consisted of PBMCs, obtained 5 days after the yellow fever booster vaccination. V usage is TRBV3-1 and J usage is TRBJ1-3, with D perhaps matching TRBD1 (6 bases). The sequence was collected from a man under 40 who received the YFV17D yellow fever vaccine. CDR3 nucleotide sequence: TGTGCCTGCACCCAGAGAAAAACAGGGTTTTCTGGAAACACCATATATTTT. Translated: CACTQRKTGFSGNTIYF.